Listed below are T cell receptor beta chains from one sample, sequenced in a study of blood T cell repertoires in COVID-19. Produced via immunoSEQ multiplex PCR; TCRdb's table is partial and in-frame only. This table has roughly 200,000 clones, 82% appearing once. Sequencing used peripheral blood. Receptor source: an older woman with COVID-19, enrolled during active disease. Each CDR3 is given with its conserved first and last residue. The D gene is left open where the match is weak. Size is omitted from some rows. Given values are once, few, many or a class for expanded clones.

>.|TRBJ2-2|many|TRBV6-6
TGTGCCAGCAGTTTCCCAGACGGGGAGCTGTTTTTT
CASSFPDGELFF
>TRBD1|TRBJ1-6|.|TRBV4-3
TGCGCCAGCAGCCTTGCCCCCTCCGGGACAGGTGGTTCACCCCTCCACTTT
CASSLAPSGTGGSPLHF
>TRBD1|TRBJ1-1|.|TRBV6-5
TGTGCCAGCAGCACAGGGGTGTGGGACACTGAAGCTTTCTTT
CASSTGVWDTEAFF
>TRBD1|TRBJ1-1|.|TRBV7-2
TGTGCCAGCAGCTTACCACAGGGGTACACTGAAGCTTTCTTT
CASSLPQGYTEAFF
>.|TRBJ2-5|.|TRBV7-6
TGTGCCAGCAGCTCCACTGGAGCGGTCGGGGAGACCCAGTACTTC
CASSSTGAVGETQYF
>.|TRBJ1-5|.|TRBV3-1/TRBV3-2
TGTGCCAGCAGCCAAGCGGGGGGAGCGGGGCATCAGCCCCAGCATTTT
CASSQAGGAGHQPQHF
>.|TRBJ2-2|.|TRBV29-1
TGCAGCGTTGGCAGGGGTCAGGGGTCCGGGGAGCTGTTTTTT
CSVGRGQGSGELFF
>.|TRBJ1-1|.|TRBV4-2
TGTGCCAGCAGCCAAAAAGAGACACAAATGAACACTGAAGCTTTCTTT
CASSQKETQMNTEAFF
>.|TRBJ1-6|.|TRBV6-1
TGTGCCAGCAGTGAAGTCGGGGCCTATAATTCACCCCTCCACTTT
CASSEVGAYNSPLHF
>TRBD2|TRBJ2-1|few|TRBV19
TGTGCCAGTAGTATCGGGACTAGCGGGGACCTCTACAATGAGCAGTTCTTC
CASSIGTSGDLYNEQFF
>TRBD1|TRBJ2-5|.|TRBV12-3/TRBV12-4
TGTGCCAGCAGCCAGAACAGGGGAGAGACCCAGTACTTC
CASSQNRGETQYF
>.|TRBJ1-3|.|TRBV6-1
TGTGCCAGCAGTGCGAGCCCGGGGGGGGCCCTCTCTGGAAACACCATATATTTT
CASSASPGGALSGNTIYF
>.|TRBJ1-5|.|TRBV24-1
TGTGCCACCAGTGACTCCGGACAACATCAGCCCCAGCATTTT
CATSDSGQHQPQHF
>TRBD2|TRBJ2-2|.|TRBV5-1
TGCGCCAGCAGCTTGTGGGGACTAGACGACACCGGGGAGCTGTTTTTT
CASSLWGLDDTGELFF
>TRBD2|TRBJ2-4|.|TRBV7-2
TGTGCCAGCAGCACCCGGGGGGGCTCTTTCAAAAACATTCAGTACTTC
CASSTRGGSFKNIQYF
>TRBD1|TRBJ2-7|.|TRBV7-9
TGTGCCAGCAGCGCTACCCGACAGGGGGCGGGGGAGCAGTACTTC
CASSATRQGAGEQYF
>.|TRBJ2-4|.|TRBV6-5
TGTGCCAGCAGTTCTTCCGGGACAACCAAAAACATTCAGTACTTC
CASSSSGTTKNIQYF
>.|TRBJ1-5|.|TRBV18
TGTGCCAGCTCACCAGGGAAAGGGGGTGGTCAGCCCCAGCATTTT
CASSPGKGGGQPQHF
>.|TRBJ1-1|.|TRBV6-2/TRBV6-3
TGTGCCAGCAGTTACCTGGGGGCGCGAACTGAAGCTTTCTTT
CASSYLGARTEAFF
>.|TRBJ2-3|many|TRBV28
TGTGCCAGCAGCCCCGGGGTAACCCCCGCCCCCACAGATACGCAGTATTTT
CASSPGVTPAPTDTQYF
>TRBD1|TRBJ1-3|.|TRBV27
TGTGCCAGCAGGGACAGGGGGCTTGGAAACACCATATATTTT
CASRDRGLGNTIYF
>.|TRBJ1-2|.|TRBV3-1/TRBV3-2
TGTGCCAGCAGCCAAGCCAACAGGGATAGTTATGGCTACACCTTC
CASSQANRDSYGYTF
>.|TRBJ2-3|once|TRBV5-1
TGCGCCAGCAGCACGACAGGTACGACCACGCAGTATTTT
CASSTTGTTTQYF
>TRBD2|TRBJ2-1|.|TRBV19
TGTGCCAGTAGTACCTCCGCCGGGGGGACCTACAATGAGCAGTTCTTC
CASSTSAGGTYNEQFF
>.|TRBJ1-5|.|TRBV27
TGTGCCAGCAGTCGCACATTCAATCAGCCCCAGCATTTT
CASSRTFNQPQHF
>.|TRBJ2-5|.|TRBV28
TGTGCCAGCAGTTTTGGCCGCCAAGAGACCCAGTACTTC
CASSFGRQETQYF
>TRBD1|TRBJ1-5|.|TRBV7-2
TGTGCCAGCAGCTCAAGACAGGGACAGCCCCAGCATTTT
CASSSRQGQPQHF
>TRBD1|TRBJ2-7|.|TRBV28
TGTGCCAGCAGCCCAACCCAACACCCTACAGGGGGCTTCTCCTACGAGCAGTACTTC
CASSPTQHPTGGFSYEQYF
>TRBD1|TRBJ1-3|.|TRBV19
TGTGCCAGTAGTACCCGTCCCGGGACAGGGTCTGGAAACACCATATATTTT
CASSTRPGTGSGNTIYF
>.|TRBJ2-5|.|TRBV6-5
TGTGCCAGCAGACGACTTAGCGAGCAAGAGACCCAGTACTTC
CASRRLSEQETQYF
>TRBD2|TRBJ2-5|.|TRBV10-3
TGTGCCATCGCGACTAGCGGCCAAGAGACCCAGTACTTC
CAIATSGQETQYF
>TRBD2|TRBJ2-2|.|TRBV5-1
TGCGCCAGCAGCCGTACTAGCGGGGGGACCGGGGAGCTGTTTTTT
CASSRTSGGTGELFF
>.|TRBJ2-7|.|TRBV29-1
TGCAGCGTCGCTAGGAGCTCCTACGAGCAGTACTTC
CSVARSSYEQYF
>.|TRBJ2-2|few|TRBV5-4
TGTGCCAGCAGCCTAGTTGGCACCGGGGAGCTGTTTTTT
CASSLVGTGELFF
>.|TRBJ1-5|.|TRBV28
TGTGCCAGCAGCCAGGGATTATCTAGCAATCAGCCCCAGCATTTT
CASSQGLSSNQPQHF
>.|TRBJ2-1|.|TRBV5-1
TGCGCCAGCAGCTTGGCTTTATCGGATGAGCAGTTCTTC
CASSLALSDEQFF
>TRBD2|TRBJ2-3|.|TRBV2
TGTGCCAGCAGGGTGGGACTAGCGGGCACCGGTACGCAGTATTTT
CASRVGLAGTGTQYF
>TRBD1|TRBJ2-1|.|TRBV6-4
TGTGCCAGCAGTGACTACGGGACAGGACACAATGAGCAGTTCTTC
CASSDYGTGHNEQFF
>.|TRBJ1-1|few|TRBV7-2
TGTGCCAGCAGCTTACGCCCGGGACATAGAGACATGAACACTGAAGCTTTCTTT
CASSLRPGHRDMNTEAFF
>.|TRBJ2-7|.|TRBV7-8
TGTGCCAGCACCCTCGGGGGTGTGAGCTCCTACGAGCAGTACTTC
CASTLGGVSSYEQYF
>TRBD1|TRBJ2-5|.|TRBV28
TGTGCCACGCGACAGGGGCGGGAGACCCAGTACTTC
CATRQGRETQYF
>.|TRBJ1-2|.|TRBV7-9
TGTGCCAGCAGCCCCCGACAGGCCCTACAGGGCTACACCTTC
CASSPRQALQGYTF
>TRBD1|TRBJ2-1|.|TRBV19
TGTGCCAGTACCAGTCTACAGGGGCTAGGCAATGAGCAGTTCTTC
CASTSLQGLGNEQFF
>TRBD2|TRBJ2-5|.|TRBV5-1
TGCGCCAGCAGCTTACCGGACGCGGGACTAGCGGCACTCGAGACCCAGTACTTC
CASSLPDAGLAALETQYF
>.|TRBJ1-2|.|TRBV5-1
TGCGCCAGCAGCTTGGAACAGGGTAACTATGGCTACACCTTC
CASSLEQGNYGYTF
>.|TRBJ2-5|.|TRBV6-5
TGTGCCAGCAGTTTGTCTGGGTGGGCGCTGATGGAGACCCAGTACTTC
CASSLSGWALMETQYF
>TRBD2|TRBJ2-1|.|TRBV27
TGTGCCAGCAGTTTAGAACTAGCGTTAGGGAATGAGCAGTTCTTC
CASSLELALGNEQFF
>.|TRBJ1-1|.|TRBV15
TGTGCCACCAGCAGACCACGGGGGGAGAACACTGAAGCTTTCTTT
CATSRPRGENTEAFF
>.|TRBJ2-7|.|TRBV7-9
TGTGCCAGCAGCTTCCGCGAGAGCTCCTACGAGCAGTACTTC
CASSFRESSYEQYF
>.|TRBJ1-4|few|TRBV18
TGTGCCAGCTCACCACTGGGAGGTTCTAATGAAAAACTGTTTTTT
CASSPLGGSNEKLFF
>.|TRBJ2-7|.|TRBV6-2/TRBV6-3
TGTGCCAGCAGTTACCGGCTAGTAGGCTACGAGCAGTACTTC
CASSYRLVGYEQYF
>TRBD2|TRBJ2-1|once|TRBV4-2
TGTGCCAGCAGCCAAGAGGCCCTGACTAGCGGGATGACCTACAATGAGCAGTTCTTC
CASSQEALTSGMTYNEQFF
>.|TRBJ2-3|.|TRBV3-1/TRBV3-2
TGTGCCAGCAGCCAAGACGGCGGGAGCACAGATACGCAGTATTTT
CASSQDGGSTDTQYF
>.|TRBJ2-4|.|TRBV25-1
TGTGCCAGCAGTGAAGGTACCAGGGACATTCAGTACTTC
CASSEGTRDIQYF
>TRBD1|TRBJ1-6|.|TRBV28
TGTGCCAGCAGAGAACCGGGACAGGGTCGTTCACCCCTCCACTTT
CASREPGQGRSPLHF